This paragraph reports one T cell receptor (beta chain). Unmatched junction bases numbered 3, after V lost 6 bases and J lost 1 base. Germline V lookup: CDR1 MNHEY, CDR2 SMNVEV (reference sequence). The CDR3 contains 13 residues. Clones were read by immunoSEQ multiplex PCR, and TCRdb kept only the in-frame ones, dropping some. The table includes 13,000 or so clones, more than 75% detected once. The source of the sample is a study of sequential checkpoint blockade in melanoma. Study overall: Maintenance nivolumab came after either treatment sequence.

Treatment indicated: randomized to nivolumab then ipilimumab (arm A) or the reverse (arm B). Patients had received no earlier DNA-damaging chemotherapy. Live CD3+CD8+ CD19− CD56− cells were sorted from PBMCs. This chain links TRBV27 with TRBJ2-7, with 7 bases lining up with TRBD1. This clonotype originated in a human donor with melanoma. The source material was CD8+ T cells sorted from blood (inferred from file names), sampled from a patient given nivolumab and ipilimumab in sequence. In DNA, the CDR3 is TGTGCCAGCAGCCTGGGACAGTCCTACGAGCAGTACTTC. Its protein product is CASSLGQSYEQYF.